Listed below are T cell receptor beta chains from one sample, sequenced in a study of cytomegalovirus exposure and HLA in healthy donors. Assay used: immunoSEQ multiplex PCR; TCRdb lists only in-frame clones, some missing. The table lists about 130,000 clones, approximately 78% of them singletons. The sample was PBMCs. The receptors were sampled from a female donor in good health and CMV-seronegative. The CDR3 runs from the conserved cysteine through the conserved F or W. D genes are given only for firm matches. Not every row has a clone size; where given, it reads once, few, many or a size class.

D	size	V	J	length	CDR3	DNA
.	.	TRBV4-1	TRBJ2-7	15	CASSQRAGASNEQYF	TGCGCCAGCAGCCAGAGGGCAGGGGCGTCTAACGAGCAGTACTTC
TRBD2	.	TRBV7-2	TRBJ2-1	15	CASSARTSGNNEQFF	TGTGCCAGCAGCGCAAGGACTAGCGGAAACAATGAGCAGTTCTTC
.	.	TRBV19	TRBJ2-7	14	CASSIEAGDYEQYF	TGTGCCAGTAGTATAGAGGCAGGGGACTACGAGCAGTACTTC
TRBD1	once	TRBV10-3	TRBJ1-1	13	CAISGTGSTEAFF	TGTGCCATCAGCGGGACAGGTAGCACTGAAGCTTTCTTT
.	few	TRBV5-1	TRBJ2-7	17	CASSLRQGGFSSYEQYF	TGCGCCAGCAGCTTGCGGCAGGGGGGATTTAGCTCCTACGAGCAGTACTTC
TRBD1	.	TRBV18	TRBJ2-7	15	CASSQGTAEQYEQYF	TGTGCCAGCTCCCAGGGGACAGCGGAGCAGTACGAGCAGTACTTC
.	once	TRBV7-8	TRBJ1-5	16	CASNPLEGYSNQPQHF	TGTGCCAGCAACCCTTTGGAGGGATATAGCAATCAGCCCCAGCATTTT
.	.	TRBV7-2	TRBJ2-5	15	CASSFTQGFQETQYF	TGTGCCAGCAGCTTTACACAGGGATTCCAAGAGACCCAGTACTTC
TRBD1	.	TRBV7-9	TRBJ2-7	16	CASSLNPDRAGYEQYF	TGTGCCAGCAGCTTAAACCCCGACAGGGCGGGCTACGAGCAGTACTTC
TRBD2	.	TRBV9	TRBJ2-1	15	CASSVGGRLNNEQFF	TGTGCCAGCAGCGTAGGCGGGAGGCTTAACAATGAGCAGTTCTTC
TRBD2	.	TRBV2	TRBJ2-2	17	CASSDGLAYSNTGELFF	TGTGCCAGCAGCGACGGACTAGCGTACTCGAACACCGGGGAGCTGTTTTTT
.	.	TRBV4-1	TRBJ1-1	18	CASSQDLSGRDMNTEAFF	TGCGCCAGCAGCCAAGATCTGTCAGGGAGGGACATGAACACTGAAGCTTTCTTT
TRBD1	.	TRBV7-9	TRBJ2-3	15	CASSFGTGGTDTQYF	TGTGCCAGCAGCTTCGGGACAGGGGGCACAGATACGCAGTATTTT
.	few	TRBV28	TRBJ2-7	14	CASRLQGLGYEQYF	TGTGCCAGCCGCCTTCAGGGTCTCGGCTACGAGCAGTACTTC
.	.	TRBV19	TRBJ2-1	16	CASSIRRDRYYNEQFF	TGTGCCAGTAGTATTAGGAGGGATCGCTATTACAATGAGCAGTTCTTC
TRBD2	.	TRBV9	TRBJ2-2	16	CASSPPGLADTGELFF	TGTGCCAGCAGCCCACCGGGACTAGCGGACACCGGGGAGCTGTTTTTT
.	few	TRBV15	TRBJ2-1	15	CATGEFGSSYNEQFF	TGTGCCACCGGGGAATTTGGGAGCTCCTACAATGAGCAGTTCTTC
TRBD1	.	TRBV28	TRBJ1-2	15	CASSLSGQGWNGYTF	TGTGCCAGCAGTTTATCGGGACAGGGGTGGAATGGCTACACCTTC